Below are 18 T cell receptor beta chains sequenced from a single sample in a study of shared clonotypes between healthy human individuals. Some clones are missing from TCRdb's copy, which holds only in-frame ones; the method was immunoSEQ multiplex PCR. The repertoire has millions of clones, about 95% of them found once; the top ten carry 0.85% to 1.2%. CD8 cells regarded as naive lacked CD45RO, were positively chosen for CCR7, and omitted terminally differentiated effector memory CD45RA+ cells. Input material: naive CD8+ T cells sorted from blood. These receptor sequences come from a man younger than 35 in good health.

A remark on this clone: Different DNA sequences within this sample yield the same CDR3. V gene TRBV27 combines with J gene TRBJ1-5, with 7 bases lining up with TRBD1. After removal of 2 bases from V and 7 bases from J, the junction contained 2 bases not matched to a gene. The CDR3 totals 13 residues. Looked up from germline, CDR1 is MNHEY and CDR2 is SMNVEV (reference sequence). Here the CDR3 reads CASSLGRGQPQHF. The CDR3 bases are TGTGCCAGCAGTTTAGGCAGGGGGCAGCCCCAGCATTTT.

This chain uses TRBV9 with TRBJ2-3; TRBD2 is a possible D gene (6 bases). Deletions cut 3 bases from V and 2 bases from J, with 7 bases between. The CDR3 extends over 13 amino acids. Germline V CDR1 and CDR2: SGDLS, YYNGEE. The CDR3: CASSGDSTDTQYF. The CDR3 DNA reads as TGTGCCAGCAGCGGGGACTCCACAGATACGCAGTATTTT.

This clone was seen more than once but under ten times. Distinct nucleotide sequences in the sample also encode this CDR3. The gene calls are TRBV7-9 and TRBJ1-1; D ambiguous. The CDR3 sequence is 13 residues long. The V end was cut by 5 bases, the J end by 1 base, with 8 bases between. Germline CDR1 reads SEHNR; CDR2 reads FQNEAQ (reference sequence). DNA of the CDR3: TGTGCCAGCAGCCCAGCGGGGAACACTGAAGCTTTCTTT. Its translation is CASSPAGNTEAFF.

The genes are TRBV30 and TRBJ1-1; tentative D call: TRBD1 (6 bases). V lost 7 bases and J lost 4, with 16 bases in between. The germline V gene has CDR1 GTSNPN and CDR2 SVGIG (reference sequence). CDR3 length: 13 residues. The CDR3 region is CALDGRGGTEAFF. CDR3 bases: TGTGCCTTGGATGGCAGGGGAGGCACTGAAGCTTTCTTT.

The V and J genes are TRBV7-9 and TRBJ2-2, with TRBD2 as a possible D gene (6 bases). CDR3 length: 18 amino acids. The V end lost 1 base, the J end lost 2 bases, and 17 bases lay between the germline ends. Germline CDR1 is SEHNR and CDR2 is FQNEAQ (reference sequence). The CDR3 is CASSLGPFGGANTGELFF. The DNA of the CDR3 is TGTGCCAGCAGCTTAGGTCCCTTCGGGGGTGCCAACACCGGGGAGCTGTTTTTT.

CDR3: CASSFLGEGDNEQFF. As DNA, the CDR3 is TGTGCCAGCAGTTTTTTAGGGGAAGGGGACAATGAGCAGTTCTTC. V usage is TRBV28 and J usage is TRBJ2-1; D perhaps matches TRBD1 (5 bases). CDR1 is MDHEN, CDR2 SYDVKM, per germline. CDR3 length equals 15 residues. Trimming took 3 bases from V and 5 from J, leaving 14 bases between them.

The chain recombines TRBV7-9 with TRBJ2-1; D gene uncertain. Germline CDR1 SEHNR, CDR2 FQNEAQ (reference sequence). This CDR3 has 14 amino acids. The germline V and J ends were trimmed by 0 bases and 6 bases, with 9 bases remaining between them. The CDR3 is CASSLASQSNEQFF. The CDR3 DNA reads TGTGCCAGCAGCTTAGCTAGCCAGTCCAATGAGCAGTTCTTC.

The rearrangement joins TRBV11-2 to TRBJ1-6, with D unresolved. The V gene's germline CDR1 is SGHAT and CDR2 FQNNGV. V lost 1 base to trimming and J lost 9 bases, with 7 bases between them. The CDR3 covers 13 residues. CDR3 loop: CASSLARGSPLHF. Written as DNA, the CDR3 is TGTGCCAGCAGCTTAGCCCGTGGTTCACCCCTCCACTTT.

This chain links TRBV7-9 with TRBJ2-3; 13 bases match TRBD2. This CDR3 spans 18 amino acids. V shed 0 bases, J shed 4 bases, and the junction held 7 bases outside the gene matches. Germline V gene data show CDR1 as SEHNR and CDR2 as FQNEAQ (reference sequence). This CDR3 reads CASSLAGGLAGVPDTQYF. The CDR3 nucleotides are TGTGCCAGCAGCTTAGCTGGAGGACTAGCGGGAGTTCCAGATACGCAGTATTTT.

The V call is TRBV6-5, the J call TRBJ1-2, with D unresolved. Deletions cut 0 bases from V and 5 bases from J, with 10 bases between. The CDR3 length is 14 residues. Germline loops: CDR1 MNHEY, CDR2 SVGAGI. This chain's CDR3 is CASSYSSASYGYTF. The CDR3 DNA is TGTGCCAGCAGTTACTCTTCAGCCTCTTATGGCTACACCTTC.

This clone was seen a single time. The V call is TRBV10-2, the J call TRBJ1-5, with D possibly matching TRBD1 (5 bases). There are 16 residues in the CDR3. Trimming removed 2 bases at V and 0 bases at J, with 11 bases between. Looked up from germline, CDR1 is WSHSY and CDR2 is SAAADI. Here the CDR3 reads CASSEPPGYSNQPQHF. DNA for the CDR3: TGCGCCAGCAGTGAGCCCCCAGGGTATAGCAATCAGCCCCAGCATTTT.

This chain connects TRBV6-1 to TRBJ2-7; 7 positions agree with TRBD2. Germline-derived CDR1 and CDR2 are MNHNS and SASEGT. There are 15 residues in the CDR3. V lost 1 base to trimming and J lost 2 bases; unmatched junction nucleotides: 5. The CDR3 sequence is CASSEVRSGTYEQYF. The CDR3 nucleotides read TGTGCCAGCAGTGAAGTAAGGAGCGGGACCTACGAGCAGTACTTC.

The V and J genes are TRBV10-2 and TRBJ2-7, with 7 positions matching TRBD1. CDR3 length equals 11 residues. CDR1 is WSHSY, CDR2 SAAADI, per germline. V lost 2 bases, J lost 13 bases, and 5 bases stayed unmatched. Here the CDR3 reads CASSETGQPYF. CDR3 nucleotides: TGCGCCAGCAGTGAGACGGGACAGCCTTACTTC.

The CDR3 loop reads CASGPGQGSEKLFF. DNA of the CDR3: TGTGCTAGTGGACCGGGACAGGGGAGTGAAAAACTGTTTTTT. The chain combines TRBV12-5 with TRBJ1-4; 10 bases agree with TRBD1. Germline CDR1 LGHNT, CDR2 FRNRAP. The trim removed 6 bases at V and 7 bases at J, leaving 5 bases unmatched. The CDR3 totals 14 residues.

The chain uses TRBV27 and TRBJ2-3; 8 nucleotides align to TRBD2. The CDR3 is 17 residues long. V lost 5 bases to trimming and J lost 1 base; unmatched junction nucleotides: 11. From germline, CDR1 is MNHEY and CDR2 SMNVEV (reference sequence). CDR3 DNA: TGTGCCAGCAGTATACTAGCGGTGCAGGGAGGCACAGATACGCAGTATTTT. This translates into CASSILAVQGGTDTQYF.

The J gene is TRBJ1-1, the V gene TRBV5-6; 11 nucleotides match TRBD1. CDR3 length: 13 residues. Per the germline V gene, CDR1 is SGHDT and CDR2 is YYEEEE. J lost 6 bases, V lost 3 bases, and 1 base had no gene match. The CDR3 DNA is TGTGCCAGCAGCTGGGACAGGGGGTCTGAAGCTTTCTTT. It is translated as CASSWDRGSEAFF.

The J gene is TRBJ1-2, the V gene TRBV6-1; D remains ambiguous. Germline-derived CDR1 and CDR2 are MNHNS and SASEGT. V lost 4 bases and J 0 bases, leaving 9 bases between the germline ends. The CDR3 sequence is 14 residues long. The CDR3 bases are TGTGCCAGCAGTGGACTGACAACTAACTATGGCTACACCTTC. Amino acids: CASSGLTTNYGYTF.

The chain couples TRBV15 to TRBJ1-1; D remains unclear. V shed 0 bases and J shed 0 bases, with 11 bases lying between them. The CDR3 is 16 amino acids. The germline gives CDR1 LNHNV, CDR2 YYDKDF (reference sequence). Written as DNA, the CDR3 is TGTGCCACCAGCAGAGATCGACGGGCGATGAACACTGAAGCTTTCTTT. Its protein product is CATSRDRRAMNTEAFF.